This entry concerns a single T cell receptor (beta chain). Its antigen remains unidentified. The CDR3 spans 17 residues. Germline V gives CDR1 MNHNS, CDR2 SASEGT. V lost 4 bases to trimming and J lost 0 bases, with 13 bases between them. Libraries were prepared by immunoSEQ multiplex PCR; TCRdb keeps only in-frame clonotypes and omits some of them. This sample has some 64,000 clones, with roughly three quarters found just once. The data were obtained in a study of radiotherapy plus CTLA-4 blockade in lung cancer. Study overall: Across the patients, objective responses occurred in 18%, and disease control in roughly 31%. Notes on the study in general: Following radiotherapy plus ipilimumab, tumor-derived TCR clones expanded in the blood. Increased serum interferon-beta after radiation also reportedly predicted response strongly.

The sequencing here drew on peripheral blood, taken from a patient treated with radiotherapy plus ipilimumab. V gene TRBV6-1 combines with J gene TRBJ2-6; D is ambiguous. The source of this sequence is a human donor with non-small cell lung cancer whose response to radiotherapy plus ipilimumab could not be evaluated. Some clones in this sample may be carry-over from other donors' samples. This CDR3 is CASSARISGSGANVLTF. The CDR3 bases are TGTGCCAGCAGTGCCCGAATTTCGGGCTCTGGGGCCAACGTCCTGACTTTC.